This T cell receptor (beta chain) emerged from a study of blood T cell repertoires in COVID-19. Per the authors' pipeline: Nucleated cell counts were estimated from reference gene primer amplification. Assay: immunoSEQ multiplex PCR; the TCRdb copy retains only in-frame clones and omits some. V, J and clone size were drawn from that table, and D and trimming were deduced from the DNA. The table lists fewer than 100,000 clones, roughly 84% of them singletons. The germline CDR1 and CDR2 sequences are MGHRA and YSYEKL. V was trimmed by 0 bases and J by 5 bases, leaving 15 bases between them. The length of the CDR3 is 16 residues.

The sequencing sample was made of peripheral blood. The chain employs TRBV4-1 and TRBJ2-3; the D gene is possibly TRBD1 (5 bases). The clonotype comes from a woman aged 50 to 60 with acute or convalescent COVID-19. The CDR3, as DNA: TGCGCCAGCAGCCAAGATTACACAGGATGGGGAGATACGCAGTATTTT. Translated, it gives CASSQDYTGWGDTQYF.